These 9 T cell receptor beta chains originate from one sample sequenced in a study of T cell changes during pregnancy in multiple sclerosis. Sequencing used immunoSEQ multiplex PCR; TCRdb keeps in-frame clones, though not all of them. The repertoire consists of more than 85,000 clones, with approximately 92% occurring once and the leading ten covering around 1.4%. The material sequenced was peripheral blood, taken in the third trimester of pregnancy. The receptors originated from a female donor in good health, enrolled as a control in a pregnancy study.

This chain joins TRBV7-8 and TRBJ2-3; 7 positions match TRBD1. The length of the CDR3 is 16 residues. Germline assignment: CDR1 SGHVS and CDR2 FQNEAQ. J gave up 2 bases and V 5 bases, and 10 bases lay outside the gene matches. The CDR3 nucleotides are TGTGCCAGCAGCCGAAAAGGGGACAGCGACACAGATACGCAGTATTTT. This translates into CASSRKGDSDTDTQYF.

In DNA form, the CDR3 reads TGTGCCAGCAGCCAAGATCTAGCGGATACGCAGTATTTT. This translates into CASSQDLADTQYF. The chain joins TRBV4-2 to TRBJ2-3; D is perhaps TRBD2 (6 bases). The CDR3 has 13 residues. Per the germline V gene, CDR1 is LGHNA and CDR2 is YNFKEQ. V shed 0 bases and J shed 6 bases, with 7 bases lying between them.

The chain combines TRBV7-9 with TRBJ1-1; maybe TRBD1 (6 bases). The CDR3 length is 13 residues. The germline V gene has CDR1 SEHNR and CDR2 FQNEAQ (reference sequence). The V gene lost 5 bases and the J gene lost 5 bases, with 12 bases spanning the gap. As DNA, the CDR3 is TGTGCCAGCAGCCAGGGTACAGGGACTGAAGCTTTCTTT. Protein product: CASSQGTGTEAFF. Based on the CDR3 plus reference TRBV7-9 and TRBJ1-1, the full variable domain is DTGVSQNPRHKITKRGQNVTFRCDPISEHNRLYWYRQTLGQGPEFLTYFQNEAQLEKSRLLSDRFSAERPKGSFSTLEIQRTEQGDSAMYLCASSQGTGTEAFFGQGTRLTVV.

The sample holds one count of this clone. The chain recombines TRBV5-1 with TRBJ2-5; 16 bases are shared with TRBD2. From germline, CDR1 is SGHRS and CDR2 YFSETQ. The V segment lost 4 bases and the J segment 3 bases; nucleotides outside the gene matches: 6. The CDR3 has 17 amino acids. DNA for the CDR3: TGCGCCAGCAGCCAGAAGGGACTAGCGGGAGGGAAAGAGACCCAGTACTTC. This codes for CASSQKGLAGGKETQYF.

The sample holds one count of this clone. The chain joins TRBV4-1 to TRBJ2-7, with a tentative D call TRBD1 (5 bases). Germline CDR1 reads MGHRA; CDR2 reads YSYEKL. This CDR3 contains 15 residues. Trimming took off 1 base at V and 3 bases at J, with 13 bases between the two ends. The CDR3: CASSQVAGISYEQYF. CDR3 nucleotides: TGCGCCAGCAGCCAAGTGGCAGGGATCAGCTACGAGCAGTACTTC.

The chain is built from TRBV9 and TRBJ2-2; a weak D match, TRBD2 (5 bases). Trimming cost V 1 base and J 0 bases, with 10 bases left between them. The CDR3 spans 16 residues. CDR1 is SGDLS and CDR2 is YYNGEE in the germline V gene. For the CDR3, the DNA is TGTGCCAGCAGCGTATTGTCGGGAACGAACACCGGGGAGCTGTTTTTT. Protein sequence: CASSVLSGTNTGELFF.

The chain has TRBV7-9 and TRBJ2-7; D is unresolved. The CDR3 runs to 14 residues. The V and J ends lost 1 base and 4 bases respectively, with 11 bases between them. Germline lookup yields CDR1 SEHNR and CDR2 FQNEAQ (reference sequence). CDR3 nucleotide sequence: TGTGCCAGCAGCTTAGATGGTGGGCCTTACGAGCAGTACTTC. It codes for CASSLDGGPYEQYF.

This chain connects TRBV15 to TRBJ2-5, with D possibly TRBD1 on 5 matching bases. Germline CDR1 reads LNHNV; CDR2 reads YYDKDF (reference sequence). The ends were cut back, 4 bases at V and 2 bases at J, with 11 bases in the middle. The CDR3 consists of 14 residues. In DNA, the CDR3 is TGTGCCACCAGCAAGGGGCGGTCACAAGAGACCCAGTACTTC. Its protein is CATSKGRSQETQYF.

The chain couples TRBV4-1 to TRBJ2-1; D possibly corresponds to TRBD2 (5 bases). CDR1 is MGHRA and CDR2 is YSYEKL in the germline V gene. The CDR3 totals 15 residues. V lost 0 bases and J lost 8, with 14 bases in between. CDR3 protein: CASSQDLSPADEQFF. In DNA form, the CDR3 reads TGCGCCAGCAGCCAAGATCTATCCCCAGCGGATGAGCAGTTCTTC.